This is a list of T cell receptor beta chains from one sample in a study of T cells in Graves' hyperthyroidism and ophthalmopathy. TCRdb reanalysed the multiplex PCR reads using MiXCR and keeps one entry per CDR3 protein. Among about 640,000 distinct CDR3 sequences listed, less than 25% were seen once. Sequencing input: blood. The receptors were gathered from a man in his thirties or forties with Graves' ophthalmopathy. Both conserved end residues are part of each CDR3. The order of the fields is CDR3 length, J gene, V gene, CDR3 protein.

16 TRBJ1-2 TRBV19 CASSMLTGRGNYGYTF
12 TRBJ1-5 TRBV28 CASKDDRGIQHF
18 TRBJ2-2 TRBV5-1 CASSFTPPGQGNTGELFF
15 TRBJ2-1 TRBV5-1 CASSLAGNLYNEQFF
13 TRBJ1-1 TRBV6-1 CASSLQEGTEAFF
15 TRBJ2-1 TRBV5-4 CASSLVREPGVEQFF
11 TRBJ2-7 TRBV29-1 CSVGERYEQYF
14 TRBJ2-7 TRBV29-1 CSVEDTRGGYEQYF
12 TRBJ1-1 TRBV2 CASSEFRFEAFF
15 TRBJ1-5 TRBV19 CASSTRTAFNQPQHF
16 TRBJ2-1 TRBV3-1 CASSQESRLAGGAQFF
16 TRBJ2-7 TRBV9 CASSQGSGLSSYEQYF
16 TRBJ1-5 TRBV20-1 CSARDNRGRGSQPQHF
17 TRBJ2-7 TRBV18 CASSPIQSGGGGHEQYF
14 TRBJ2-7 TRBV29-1 CSVGTSERVYEQYF
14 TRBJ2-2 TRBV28 CATSIGGNTGELFF
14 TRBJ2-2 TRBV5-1 CASSPRREPGELFF
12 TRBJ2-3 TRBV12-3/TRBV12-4 CASSGGRDTQYF
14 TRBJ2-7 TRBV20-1 CSAVSGSSTYEQYF
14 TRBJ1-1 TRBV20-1 CSAQTGQLNTEAFF
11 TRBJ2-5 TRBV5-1 CASWDGETQYF
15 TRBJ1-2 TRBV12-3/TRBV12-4 CASSFGQGVDYGYTF
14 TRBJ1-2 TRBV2 CASSDEDSDYGYTF
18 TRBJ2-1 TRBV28 CASSLRGDLLRGYNEQFF
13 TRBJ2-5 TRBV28 CASSLQGTETQYF
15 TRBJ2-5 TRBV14 CASSQGLLRTETQYF
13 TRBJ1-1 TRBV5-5 CASEVWPGTEAFF
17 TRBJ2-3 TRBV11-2 CASSSPRASGSTDTQYF
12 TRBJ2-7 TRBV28 CASSLWGDEQYF
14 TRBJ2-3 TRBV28 CASRLVGSTDTQYF
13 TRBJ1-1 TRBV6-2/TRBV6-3 CAISEGTLREAFF